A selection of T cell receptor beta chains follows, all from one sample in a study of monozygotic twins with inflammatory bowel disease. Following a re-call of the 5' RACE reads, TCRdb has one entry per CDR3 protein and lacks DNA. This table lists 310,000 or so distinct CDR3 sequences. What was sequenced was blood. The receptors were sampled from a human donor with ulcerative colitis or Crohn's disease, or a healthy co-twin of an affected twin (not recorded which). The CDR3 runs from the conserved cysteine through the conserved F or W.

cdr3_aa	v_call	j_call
CASSPQAGVEQYF	TRBV10-2	TRBJ2-7
CASSLRLSYGYTF	TRBV12-3/TRBV12-4	TRBJ1-2
CASSYLAGGPVDEQFF	TRBV7-3	TRBJ2-1
CASSSYNEQFF	TRBV12-3/TRBV12-4	TRBJ2-1
CATSDTGIAGAEQYF	TRBV24-1	TRBJ2-7
CASSLEVGGTDTQYF	TRBV7-9	TRBJ2-3
CATSDLFREGHNNEQFF	TRBV24-1	TRBJ2-1
CASSQEERELTDTQYF	TRBV3-1	TRBJ2-3
CASSLDVQETQYF	TRBV5-1	TRBJ2-5
CASSRTAGGAFYEQYF	TRBV4-1	TRBJ2-7
CAWYNRGTGELFF	TRBV30	TRBJ2-2
CASSLAGIVSDTQYF	TRBV5-1	TRBJ2-3
CASSSFGYREETQYF	TRBV5-1	TRBJ2-5
CSARDNRVGEKLFF	TRBV20-1	TRBJ1-4
CASSPPDTLNTEAFF	TRBV7-9	TRBJ1-1
CASSISGPGGYTF	TRBV19	TRBJ1-2
CASSTSGEGPETQYF	TRBV12-3/TRBV12-4	TRBJ2-5
CASSPQGLAVTDTQYF	TRBV14	TRBJ2-3
CASSLDGGSNTGELFF	TRBV5-1	TRBJ2-2
CASRRTGENYEQYF	TRBV28	TRBJ2-7
CASSKMGAEAFF	TRBV7-8	TRBJ1-1
CASRLGGSARTDTQYF	TRBV5-1	TRBJ2-3
CSARDWESGNYGYTF	TRBV20-1	TRBJ1-2
CATSSWLRTEAFF	TRBV15	TRBJ1-1
CASSQTSGINTGELFF	TRBV7-2	TRBJ2-2
CASSETQEGTEAFF	TRBV5-1	TRBJ1-1
CSVAGQGAISYEQYF	TRBV29-1	TRBJ2-7
CASSQESTSLPPDTQYF	TRBV4-3	TRBJ2-3
CASSLTPTGQTKNMQYF	TRBV5-1	TRBJ2-4
CATSRGTMLNEQYF	TRBV15	TRBJ2-7
CASDRTEQETQYF	TRBV12-5	TRBJ2-5
CASSRQRDTQYF	TRBV7-2	TRBJ2-3
CASSLVASGYTGELFF	TRBV7-8	TRBJ2-2
CASTLRAESTEAFF	TRBV6-2/TRBV6-3	TRBJ1-1
CASSLFTGSETQYF	TRBV7-8	TRBJ2-5
CASSPREGNYNEQFF	TRBV12-3/TRBV12-4	TRBJ2-1
CASSPSSAPLHF	TRBV6-2/TRBV6-3	TRBJ1-6
CASSRLLMADTQYF	TRBV4-1	TRBJ2-3
CASSVVQGTYEQYF	TRBV12-3/TRBV12-4	TRBJ2-7
CAWQRGLWAEAFF	TRBV30	TRBJ1-1
CASSHRGGGTDTQYF	TRBV6-1	TRBJ2-3
CASSLGLGATNEKLFF	TRBV5-6	TRBJ1-4
CASSRIQGSGNSPLHF	TRBV6-1	TRBJ1-6
CATSDLLVNEQFF	TRBV24-1	TRBJ2-1
CASSFEPGFGGPYEQYF	TRBV12-3/TRBV12-4	TRBJ2-7
CSARSPTSSTDTQYF	TRBV20-1	TRBJ2-3
CASSHGELNQPQHF	TRBV12-3/TRBV12-4	TRBJ1-5
CASSSRQGGHYGYTF	TRBV7-2	TRBJ1-2
CASSANIDSMRGEQFF	TRBV28	TRBJ2-1
CAVGEAYEQYF	TRBV7-7	TRBJ2-7
CAITPGGRETQYF	TRBV10-3	TRBJ2-5
CASSIRGGRGIYEQYF	TRBV12-3/TRBV12-4	TRBJ2-7
CASSSHAPLAGGPEEQFF	TRBV11-2	TRBJ2-1
CASSLGTSGVGIGETQYF	TRBV12-3/TRBV12-4	TRBJ2-5
CASRTGGGPNEKLFF	TRBV6-1	TRBJ1-4
CASSPDSFSTSFNYGYTF	TRBV12-3/TRBV12-4	TRBJ1-2
CASGKYRGSTEAFF	TRBV6-2/TRBV6-3	TRBJ1-1